This passage covers 2 T cell receptor beta chains from one sample sequenced in a study of OX40 agonist ivuxolimab in advanced cancers. Profiled with immunoSEQ multiplex PCR; TCRdb holds only in-frame clones, not every one. The table includes some 80,000 clones, nearly 90% detected once. The sequencing here drew on CD4+ or CD8+ T cells sorted from blood, taken in a trial of the OX40 agonist ivuxolimab. The receptors come from an adult with an advanced solid tumor such as melanoma, head and neck, liver or kidney cancer.

The chain recombines TRBV12-2 with TRBJ2-4; the D call TRBD1 from the table was never checked on the DNA. TRBV12-2 is termed a pseudogene. The CDR3 covers 17 residues. The CDR3 region has the DNA TGTGCAAGTCGCTTGGAAGGACAGGTACTAGCCAAAAACATTCAGTACTTC. Translating it yields CASRLEGQVLAKNIQYF.

The V gene is TRBV15, the J gene TRBJ2-5; TRBD2 matches 7 bases. This CDR3 has 14 amino acids. J was trimmed by 5 bases and V by 3 bases; bases with no gene match: 6. Germline CDR1 reads LNHNV; CDR2 reads YYDKDF (reference sequence). The CDR3 DNA follows: TGTGCCACCAGCAGGGGGGGGGTTTCGGAGACCCAGTACTTC. It yields the protein CATSRGGVSETQYF.